These T cell receptor beta chains were read from a single sample in a study of regulatory dendritic cells for organ transplantation. Profiling relied on immunoSEQ multiplex PCR, and the TCRdb table lists in-frame clones only, not all of them. The repertoire holds roughly 30,000 clones, with 82% as singletons. What was sequenced was naive CD8+ T cells from blood. All receptors come from a human donor in good health. Both conserved end residues are part of each CDR3. Fields, in order: V gene, CDR3 length, CDR3 protein.

TRBV7-2	14	CASSLGGLGNTIYF
TRBV29-1	12	CSARQRGTEAFF
TRBV7-2	15	CASSLDGVGYNEQFF
TRBV6-6	16	CASSPIAGGPSGELFF
TRBV6-6	13	CASSERVDYGYTF
TRBV18	19	CASSTRTSGGVYPSYEQYF
TRBV25-1	12	CASSQGAYEQYF
TRBV4-1	15	CASSQDQGGNYGYTF
TRBV5-5	16	CASRHDSSSYNSPLHF
TRBV5-6	15	CASSFGTGDFYEQYF
TRBV6-1	16	CASSDRGGPLGNEQFF
TRBV9	15	CASSPTQGLGEKLFF
TRBV27	16	CASSLSTRGRNQPQHF
TRBV6-5	13	CASRPGTGVGYTF
TRBV29-1	15	CSVEDYSGSSYEQYF
TRBV4-3	16	CASSQEGQSTNYGYTF
TRBV7-6	16	CASSWGQLEGTDTQYF
TRBV6-1	13	CASRTGSNQPQHF
TRBV6-5	13	CASRPGRNTEAFF
TRBV7-9	13	CASSSDRGREAFF
TRBV11-2	18	CASSSETYTPTTYYGYTF
TRBV27	13	CASRRDSSYEQYF
TRBV7-9	13	CASTPGGHGEQYF
TRBV27	14	CASSYRTPTDTQYF
TRBV7-8	16	CASSLDSLSGGNTIYF
TRBV5-6	12	CASSLVRGGYTF
TRBV9	15	CASSARDRGPYEQYF
TRBV4-1	13	CASSQVLDQPQHF
TRBV7-2	17	CASSLVVVAGVTDTQYF
TRBV27	17	CASTLAVISFDTGELFF
TRBV4-3	13	CASSQGGFTEAFF
TRBV12-5	12	CASGLVQYEQYF
TRBV13	12	CASSLGAAEAFF
TRBV4-2	13	CASSQALSGELFF
TRBV10-3	14	CAISVSGQNYGYTF
TRBV11-2	16	CASSLGLQGRNTEAFF
TRBV2	14	CASTTSVLTGELFF
TRBV19	16	CASSPSTGMITGELFF
TRBV6-1	14	CASSLRQRGHEQYF
TRBV9	17	CASSPRTSGGVSNEQFF
TRBV5-6	16	CASSLRAGALNQPQHF
TRBV7-6	15	CASSARDRGQETQYF
TRBV7-7	18	CASSPLQGGGSGANVLTF
TRBV11-2	13	CASSLGGTRGAFF
TRBV19	14	CASSIEPYDAGYTF